This T cell receptor (beta chain) was captured in a study of identical twins. Template switching created a universal primer site, and the cDNA included unique molecular identifiers. TCRdb itself ran the 5' RACE reads through MiXCR, one entry per CDR3 protein. Of under 300,000 distinct CDR3 sequences in the sample, roughly 7.1% were seen once. Study outcomes and limitations: In drawing conclusions, the study used cross-sectional statistical analysis and did not follow the same donors.

This clonotype was seen a handful of times. Its specificity is unknown. The CDR3 totals 14 residues. Trimming took off 1 base at V and 6 bases at J, with 12 bases between the two ends. Germline CDR1 is SEHNR and CDR2 is FQNEAQ (reference sequence). In addition, the sample was reused for a study of T cells expressing NK-cell markers. According to that study: Sorting of alpha-beta TCR T cells alone was achieved in several experiments with an anti-gamma-delta TCR antibody. For four donors, these clonotypes were likewise the leading ones in the CD3+CD56-NKG2C+ fraction.

This TCR was recovered from a woman in her late teens or twenties in good health. The sample comprised CD8+ T cells sorted from blood. This rearrangement joins TRBV7-9 to TRBJ1-2; D is undetermined. The CDR3 sequence is CASSLGVPVDGYTF. As DNA, the CDR3 is TGTGCCAGCAGCTTAGGTGTCCCCGTCGATGGCTACACCTTC.